Below are 18 T cell receptor beta chains sequenced from a single sample in a study of shared clonotypes between healthy human individuals. Profiling relied on immunoSEQ multiplex PCR, and the TCRdb table lists in-frame clones only, not all of them. The sample consists of 2.5 million or so clones, around 94% of them appearing once. Material: naive CD4+ T cells sorted from blood. Subset reported: CD45RA+ positively selected. The receptors originated from a man between 18 and 35 years old in good health.

This clone has a handful of counts. J is TRBJ2-3 and V is TRBV27, with D possibly called TRBD1 or TRBD2 (5 bases each). Per the germline V gene, CDR1 is MNHEY and CDR2 is SMNVEV (reference sequence). This CDR3 has 16 amino acids. Between the trimmed V and J ends, which lost 6 bases and 4 bases, there was a span of 20 bases. This CDR3 is CASSLRHVLGADTQYF. CDR3 DNA: TGTGCCAGCAGCCTAAGGCATGTACTAGGGGCAGATACGCAGTATTTT.

The chain is built from TRBV6-5 and TRBJ1-5; D remains unclear. V lost 5 bases and J lost 7, with 9 bases in between. Germline-derived CDR1 and CDR2 are MNHEY and SVGAGI. The CDR3 covers 12 residues. CDR3 amino acids: CASSAPNQPQHF. The CDR3 bases are TGTGCCAGCAGTGCACCTAACCAGCCCCAGCATTTT.

The J gene is TRBJ1-4, the V gene TRBV5-1; TRBD1 might be the D (6 bases). This CDR3 is 16 amino acids long. The germline CDR1 and CDR2 sequences are SGHRS and YFSETQ. V was trimmed by 4 bases and J by 7 bases, leaving 20 bases between them. Written as DNA, the CDR3 is TGCGCCAGCAGCACCCAGCGCGGGGGCGAAAGTGAAAAACTGTTTTTT. It specifies CASSTQRGGESEKLFF.

Ten or more counts support this clone. The chain employs TRBV28 and TRBJ1-2, with TRBD1 as a possible D gene (5 bases). Germline values: CDR1 MDHEN, CDR2 SYDVKM. This CDR3 has 13 amino acids. V lost 6 bases, J lost 7 bases, and 15 bases lay in between. The CDR3 DNA is TGTGCCAGCAGAGAGGGGTGGGTCACTGGCTACACCTTC. Translation gives CASREGWVTGYTF.

This chain links TRBV13 with TRBJ2-7; D gene unclear. The CDR3 contains 13 residues. Germline lookup yields CDR1 PRHDT and CDR2 FYEKMQ (reference sequence). Trimming left V 5 bases short and J 4 bases short, with 12 bases between. CDR3 in amino acids: CASSRTWGYEQYF. The CDR3 DNA is TGTGCCAGCAGCCGAACATGGGGTTACGAGCAGTACTTC.

The chain is built from TRBV6-4 and TRBJ2-7; no definite D call. V was trimmed by 5 bases and J by 1 base, leaving 12 bases between them. The CDR3 consists of 14 residues. Germline assignment: CDR1 MRHNA and CDR2 SNTAGT. CDR3 sequence reads: CASSPLLKSYEQYF. CDR3 nucleotides: TGTGCCAGCAGTCCCCTCCTTAAATCCTACGAGCAGTACTTC.

The V call is TRBV2, the J call TRBJ2-5; the D is unclear. The germline V gene has CDR1 SNHLY and CDR2 FYNNEI. This CDR3 has 15 amino acids. Trimming shortened V by 4 bases and J by 2 bases, and 14 bases separated the two germline ends. CDR3: CASSAPTVRQETQYF. In nucleotides, the CDR3 is TGTGCCAGCAGTGCCCCGACTGTCCGTCAAGAGACCCAGTACTTC.

The V and J genes are TRBV7-9 and TRBJ2-1; the D is unclear. The CDR3 loop spans 14 amino acids. Trimming removed 7 bases from V and 6 bases from J, with 16 bases in between. Germline-derived CDR1 and CDR2 are SEHNR and FQNEAQ (reference sequence). The CDR3 DNA sequence: TGTGCCAGCACCCCCATGAAGTCGAGCAATGAGCAGTTCTTC. It yields the protein CASTPMKSSNEQFF.

The chain couples TRBV7-2 to TRBJ2-1; D could derive from TRBD1 or TRBD2 (5 bases each). This CDR3 is built from 14 residues. V shed 4 bases and J shed 9 bases, with 16 bases lying between them. Germline V gene data show CDR1 as SGHTA and CDR2 as FQGNSA. The CDR3 DNA sequence: TGTGCCAGCAGCTGGGGTGGGGCGGGCGTTGAGCAGTTCTTC. Protein: CASSWGGAGVEQFF.

V usage is TRBV6-1 and J usage is TRBJ1-4; the D gene is possibly TRBD1 (5 bases). From germline, CDR1 is MNHNS and CDR2 SASEGT. The CDR3 has 13 amino acids. V shed 9 bases and J shed 8 bases, with 16 bases lying between them. The CDR3 DNA follows: TGTGCCAGTACGTGGGGGGGTTGGGAAAAACTGTTTTTT. Translation: CASTWGGWEKLFF.

The chain joins TRBV25-1 to TRBJ2-3, with D perhaps TRBD1 or TRBD2 (6 bases each). V shed 2 bases and J shed 2 bases, with 14 bases lying between them. Germline-derived CDR1 and CDR2 are MGHDK and SYGVNS. This CDR3 region has 16 residues. Here the CDR3 reads CASSEGGRGDTDTQYF. CDR3 nucleotides: TGTGCCAGCAGTGAAGGGGGGCGGGGAGACACAGATACGCAGTATTTT. Full variable domain (missing parts from reference TRBV25-1 and TRBJ2-3): EADIYQTPRYLVIGTGKKITLECSQTMGHDKMYWYQQDPGMELHLIHYSYGVNSTEKGDLSSESTVSRIRTEHFPLTLESARPSHTSQYLCASSEGGRGDTDTQYFGPGTRLTVL.

The J gene is TRBJ2-5, the V gene TRBV10-3, with D possibly being TRBD1 or TRBD2 (5 bases each). The CDR3 totals 13 residues. In germline, CDR1 is ENHRY, CDR2 SYGVKD. With 4 bases removed from V and 5 bases from J, the gap between germline ends came to 11 bases. CDR3: CAISGGDSETQYF. The CDR3 nucleotides are TGTGCCATCAGTGGAGGGGATAGTGAGACCCAGTACTTC.

V and J are TRBV4-2 and TRBJ2-2, with TRBD2 matching over 8 bases. V trimming: 0 bases; J trimming: 5 bases; junction bases outside the gene matches: 5. In germline, CDR1 is LGHNA, CDR2 YNFKEQ. The CDR3 extends over 16 amino acids. The CDR3 region has the DNA TGTGCCAGCAGCCAAGATCCAGCGGGGGTAACCGGGGAGCTGTTTTTT. This codes for CASSQDPAGVTGELFF.

The V gene is TRBV7-9, the J gene TRBJ2-3; D remains ambiguous. V lost 5 bases and J 2 bases, leaving 14 bases between the germline ends. CDR3 length: 15 amino acids. The germline V gene has CDR1 SEHNR and CDR2 FQNEAQ (reference sequence). The CDR3: CASSLRRAYTDTQYF. The DNA for the CDR3 is TGTGCCAGCAGCCTGAGAAGGGCGTACACAGATACGCAGTATTTT.

The chain links TRBV30 to TRBJ1-2; D unresolved. Trimming pared 1 base from V and 8 bases from J, leaving 23 bases between. The CDR3 consists of 16 residues. CDR1 GTSNPN and CDR2 SVGIG come from the germline V gene (reference sequence). CDR3 amino acids: CAWSDWEGGYFSGYTF. In DNA form, the CDR3 reads TGTGCCTGGAGTGACTGGGAGGGTGGGTATTTTTCGGGCTACACCTTC.

This chain uses TRBV2 with TRBJ1-4; 8 nucleotides line up with TRBD1. This CDR3 has 15 residues. Trimming at V came to 4 bases and at J to 6 bases, leaving 7 bases not matched to a gene. Germline CDR1 SNHLY, CDR2 FYNNEI. CDR3 DNA: TGTGCCAGCAGTGTTGGCAGGGGGCAAGATGAAAAACTGTTTTTT. Translating gives CASSVGRGQDEKLFF.

With respect to this clone: This sample also contains other DNA sequences that code for the same CDR3. V is TRBV6-5 and J is TRBJ1-1; maybe TRBD1 (6 bases). The CDR3 covers 12 residues. V lost 6 bases, J lost 5 bases, and 10 bases lay in between. CDR1 is MNHEY and CDR2 is SVGAGI in the germline V gene. The CDR3 region is CASSRTATEAFF. The CDR3 DNA is TGTGCCAGCAGCAGGACAGCGACTGAAGCTTTCTTT.

CDR3 amino acids: CASSLSGAVAEAFF. The CDR3 DNA reads TGTGCCAGCAGTTTATCGGGGGCGGTAGCTGAAGCTTTCTTT. V gene TRBV27 combines with J gene TRBJ1-1; maybe TRBD1 (6 bases). The CDR3 spans 14 residues. The germline V and J ends were trimmed by 0 bases and 6 bases, with 11 bases remaining between them. Looked up from germline, CDR1 is MNHEY and CDR2 is SMNVEV (reference sequence).